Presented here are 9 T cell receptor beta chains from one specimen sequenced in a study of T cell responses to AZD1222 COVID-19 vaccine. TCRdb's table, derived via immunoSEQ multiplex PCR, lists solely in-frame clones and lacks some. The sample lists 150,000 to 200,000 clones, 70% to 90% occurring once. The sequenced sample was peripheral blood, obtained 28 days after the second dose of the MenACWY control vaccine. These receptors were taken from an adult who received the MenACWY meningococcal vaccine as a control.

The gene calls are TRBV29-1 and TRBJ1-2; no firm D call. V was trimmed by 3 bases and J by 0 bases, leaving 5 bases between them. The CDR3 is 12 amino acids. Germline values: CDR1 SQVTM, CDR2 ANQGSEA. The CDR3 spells CSVDTANYGYTF. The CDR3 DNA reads TGCAGCGTTGATACGGCTAACTATGGCTACACCTTC.

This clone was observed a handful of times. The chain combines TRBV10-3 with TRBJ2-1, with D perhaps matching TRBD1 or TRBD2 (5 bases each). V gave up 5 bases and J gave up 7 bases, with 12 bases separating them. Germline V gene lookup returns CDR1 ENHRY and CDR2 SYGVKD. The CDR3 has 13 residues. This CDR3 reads CAISLTGGNEQFF. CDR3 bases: TGTGCCATCAGTCTTACTGGGGGAAATGAGCAGTTCTTC.

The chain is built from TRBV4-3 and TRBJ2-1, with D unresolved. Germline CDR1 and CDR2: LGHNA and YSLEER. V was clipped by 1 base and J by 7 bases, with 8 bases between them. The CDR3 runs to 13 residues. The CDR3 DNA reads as TGCGCCAGCAGCCAAGGGGCTGGTAATGAGCAGTTCTTC. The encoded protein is CASSQGAGNEQFF.

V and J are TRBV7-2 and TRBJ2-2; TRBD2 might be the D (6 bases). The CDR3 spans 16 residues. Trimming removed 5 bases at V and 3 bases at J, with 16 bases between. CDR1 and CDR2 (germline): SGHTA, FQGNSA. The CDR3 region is CASSALSGSDTGELFF. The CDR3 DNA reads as TGTGCCAGCAGCGCCCTTAGCGGTTCGGACACCGGGGAGCTGTTTTTT.

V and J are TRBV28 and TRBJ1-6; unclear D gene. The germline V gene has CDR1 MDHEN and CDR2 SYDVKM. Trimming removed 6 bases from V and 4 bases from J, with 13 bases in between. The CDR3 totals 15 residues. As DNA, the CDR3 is TGTGCCAGCAGCCCACAGAGTTTTTATAATTCACCCCTCCACTTT. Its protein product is CASSPQSFYNSPLHF.

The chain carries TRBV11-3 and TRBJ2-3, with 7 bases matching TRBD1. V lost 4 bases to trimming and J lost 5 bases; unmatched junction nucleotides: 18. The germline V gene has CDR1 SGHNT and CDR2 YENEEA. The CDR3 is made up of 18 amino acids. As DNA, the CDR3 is TGTGCCAGCAGCTCATCACAGGGGTCTACCCTATCGGGAGATACGCAGTATTTT. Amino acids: CASSSSQGSTLSGDTQYF.

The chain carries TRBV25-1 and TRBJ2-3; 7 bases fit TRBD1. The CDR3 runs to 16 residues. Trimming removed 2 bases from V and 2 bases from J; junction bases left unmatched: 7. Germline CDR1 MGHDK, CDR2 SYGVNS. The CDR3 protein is CASSEVVGQATDTQYF. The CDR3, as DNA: TGTGCCAGCAGTGAAGTAGTAGGACAGGCCACAGATACGCAGTATTTT.

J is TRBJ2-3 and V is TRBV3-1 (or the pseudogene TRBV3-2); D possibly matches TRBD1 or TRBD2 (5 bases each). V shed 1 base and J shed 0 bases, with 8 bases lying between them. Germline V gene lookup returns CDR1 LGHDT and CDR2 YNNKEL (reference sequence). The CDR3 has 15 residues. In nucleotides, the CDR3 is TGTGCCAGCAGCCAAGGGGACGGGAGCACAGATACGCAGTATTTT. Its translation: CASSQGDGSTDTQYF.

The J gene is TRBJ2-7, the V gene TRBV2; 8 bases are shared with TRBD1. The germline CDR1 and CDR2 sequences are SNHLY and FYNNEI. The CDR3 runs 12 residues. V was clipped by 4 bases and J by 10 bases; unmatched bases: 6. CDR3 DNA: TGTGCCAGCAGTGGCCGACAGGGGAGACAGTACTTC. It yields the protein CASSGRQGRQYF.